This T cell receptor beta chain was profiled in a study of breast tumors, draining lymph nodes, adjacent tissues. Findings of the study overall: Tumor T cell lymph node origin was a supported hypothesis, not proven. The data were judged consistent with most tumor T cells coming from lymph node and expanding in tumor.

CDR1 and CDR2 (germline): SGHVS, FQNEAQ. The CDR3 consists of 13 residues. With V trimmed by 5 bases and J by 4 bases, 1 base remained unmatched. TCRdb re-called the multiplex PCR reads through MiXCR, storing one row per CDR3 protein. The repertoire holds approximately 300,000 distinct CDR3 sequences, with 30% as singletons. This clonotype has a count of ten or more. The antigen is undetermined. Samples came from axillary lymph nodes draining the breast cancer. The receptor's source is a female donor with breast cancer. Some clones in this sample may be carry-over from other donors' samples. The source material was axillary lymph node tissue. The rearrangement uses TRBV7-8 and TRBJ1-5, with 8 positions matching TRBD1. In DNA form, the CDR3 reads TGTGCCAGCAGCCGGACAGGGAATCAGCCCCAGCATTTT. Its protein is CASSRTGNQPQHF.